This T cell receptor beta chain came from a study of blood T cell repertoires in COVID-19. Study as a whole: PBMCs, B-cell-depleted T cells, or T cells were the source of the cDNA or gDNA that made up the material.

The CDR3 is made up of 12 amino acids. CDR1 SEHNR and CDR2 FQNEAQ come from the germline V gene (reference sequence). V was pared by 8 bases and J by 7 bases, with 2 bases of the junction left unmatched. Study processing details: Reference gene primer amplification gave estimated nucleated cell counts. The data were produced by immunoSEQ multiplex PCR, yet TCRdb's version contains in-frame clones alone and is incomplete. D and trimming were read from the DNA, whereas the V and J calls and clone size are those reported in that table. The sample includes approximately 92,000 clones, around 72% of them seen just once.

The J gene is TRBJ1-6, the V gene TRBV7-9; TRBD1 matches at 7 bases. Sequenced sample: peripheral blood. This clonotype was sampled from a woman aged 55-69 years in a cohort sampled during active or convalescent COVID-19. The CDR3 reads CASGTENSPLHF. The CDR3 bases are TGTGCCAGCGGGACAGAGAATTCACCCCTCCACTTT.